This T cell receptor beta chain was sequenced during a study of radiation and T cells in renal cell carcinoma (dated by TCRdb to 2018 to 2021). Study-wide context: The samples were drawn from a clinical trial, where primary renal cell carcinomas were treated with 15 Gy of stereotactic body radiation therapy and then removed by nephrectomy 4 weeks afterward. In total, approximately 53 samples underwent TCR beta sequencing: some 25 tumors plus 27 peripheral blood samples. Across all 50 or so samples, 3.5 million to 4.5 million unique CDR3 nucleotide sequences encoding roughly 2,800,000 unique CDR3 amino acid sequences were identified. Overall results and qualifications from the work: Because pretreatment tumor biopsies were not available, the study could not determine whether clonotypes were already present within the tumor at baseline. Effects of radiation dose or scheduling on the TCR repertoire could not be addressed with the single-armed trial design. Changes in the blood repertoire were not tracked past 4 weeks after treatment. An increase in top tumor clonotypes in blood was observed from baseline to 2 weeks post-radiation, followed by contraction by 4 weeks, which was taken to suggest transient expansion of tumor-resident clones.

V is trimmed back by 5 bases and J by 9 bases, and the junction contains 6 bases that no gene match accounts for. Spanning cysteine to phenylalanine, the CDR3 consists of 12 amino acids. CDR3 DNA only is kept here, 36 bases in frame from base 1. CDR1 and CDR2, looked up from the germline V gene, are SGHNT and YENEEA. This sample's time point label indicates: blood 2 weeks post-SBRT. Sample treatment or condition, as interpreted from the label and publication: 15 Gy SBRT to primary tumor, nephrectomy 4 weeks later. To track tumor-enriched clonotypes, serial peripheral blood was sampled from radiation-treated patients at baseline and at 2 weeks and 4 weeks after SBRT. Every patient had renal cell carcinoma of clear cell pathology. The QIAamp DNA Blood Mini Kit (Qiagen) was used to prepare genomic DNA for TCR sequencing. The analyses included only samples that passed all quality control checks. Following the manufacturer's recommendations, the immunoSEQ kit was used to generate TCR beta libraries from genomic DNA. For library preparation, a first multiplex PCR was performed with proprietary primers, followed by a second PCR in which unique barcodes were added, and bead cleanups were performed after each round. Each sample batch included a kit-provided positive control reaction and a negative control reaction. The final libraries underwent checking on an Agilent 4200 TapeStation D1000 ScreenTape, volumetric pooling, and quantification by qPCR. An Illumina NextSeq500 fitted with a MidOutput 150-cycle cartridge performed the sequencing, running 156 Read1 cycles and 15 Index1 cycles with the kit's custom primers. The pooled library was loaded at around 1 pM, and around 22% PhiX control was spiked in. For the original study's pipeline: Vendor-processed data were analyzed in R, with a clonotype defined as all T cells sharing the same CDR3 nucleotide sequence. For clone abundance analyses, frequencies were normalized to the 10,000 most abundant clones per sample. Public T cell clones, which averaged fewer than five per sample, were excluded before analysis. Tumor-enriched and baseline blood-enriched clonotypes were defined by at least a 32-fold difference in abundance between compartments. A beta-binomial differential abundance model was used to identify clonotypes that were expanded or contracted between blood time points. Tumor-blood repertoire similarity was measured with the Baroni-Urbani and Buser coefficient, and groups were compared using two-tailed Wilcoxon tests in R. Sourced from immuneACCESS, this table was stored by TCRdb with only in-frame sequences that have V and J called. A share of the clones is absent; for the studies checked, an unresolved V gene accounts for under half, and the remainder has no known explanation. Clone size and V and J calls were adopted from that table, with D and trimming inferred from the DNA. The sample table records about 130,000 clones; more than 75% of these occur just once. The biggest ten clones account for 5.8% of the sample.

To note about this clone: What this receptor recognizes is not known. No base quality information exists; no much larger clone differs at one position.

The sequence is built from TRBV11-3 and TRBJ1-1, and 7 junction bases match TRBD1. This receptor was obtained from a woman in her seventies with renal cell carcinoma. The sequenced sample was blood, obtained from a patient whose treatment included radiotherapy and nephrectomy. The CDR3: CASSPSTGKAFF. The DNA is as follows: TGTGCCAGCAGCCCGTCGACAGGGAAAGCTTTCTTT. The variable domain in full, with residues beyond the CDR3 obtained from the reference TRBV11-3 and TRBJ1-1 genes, is EAGVVQSPRYKIIEKKQPVAFWCNPISGHNTLYWYLQNLGQGPELLIRYENEEAVDDSQLPKDRFSAERLKGVDSTLKIQPAELGDSAVYLCASSPSTGKAFFGQGTRLTVV.